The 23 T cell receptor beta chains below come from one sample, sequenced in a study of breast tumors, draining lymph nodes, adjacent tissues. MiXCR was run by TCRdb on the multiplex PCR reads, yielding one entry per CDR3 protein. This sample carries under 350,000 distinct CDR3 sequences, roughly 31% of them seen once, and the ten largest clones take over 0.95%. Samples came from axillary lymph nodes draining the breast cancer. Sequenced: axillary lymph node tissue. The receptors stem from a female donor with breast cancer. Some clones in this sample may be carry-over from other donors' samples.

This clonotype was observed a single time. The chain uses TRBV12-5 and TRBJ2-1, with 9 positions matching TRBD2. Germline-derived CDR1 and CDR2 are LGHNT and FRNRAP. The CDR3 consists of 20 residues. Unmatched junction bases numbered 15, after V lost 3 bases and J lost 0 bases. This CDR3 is CASGFTRTGLSGSSYNEQFF. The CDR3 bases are TGTGCTAGTGGTTTCACCCGGACAGGCCTTAGCGGGAGCTCCTACAATGAGCAGTTCTTC.

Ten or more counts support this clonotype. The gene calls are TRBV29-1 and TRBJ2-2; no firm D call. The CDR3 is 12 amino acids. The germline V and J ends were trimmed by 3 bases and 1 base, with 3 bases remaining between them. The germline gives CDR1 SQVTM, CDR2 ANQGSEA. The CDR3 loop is CSVDQNTGELFF. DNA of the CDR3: TGCAGCGTTGACCAGAACACCGGGGAGCTGTTTTTT.

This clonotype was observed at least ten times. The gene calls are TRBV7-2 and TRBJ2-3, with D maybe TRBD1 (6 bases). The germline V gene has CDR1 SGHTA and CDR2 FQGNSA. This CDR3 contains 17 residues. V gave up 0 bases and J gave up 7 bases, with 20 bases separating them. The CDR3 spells CASSLASLGGTRHTQYF. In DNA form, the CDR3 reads TGTGCCAGCAGCTTAGCGTCTCTAGGGGGTACTAGGCATACGCAGTATTTT.

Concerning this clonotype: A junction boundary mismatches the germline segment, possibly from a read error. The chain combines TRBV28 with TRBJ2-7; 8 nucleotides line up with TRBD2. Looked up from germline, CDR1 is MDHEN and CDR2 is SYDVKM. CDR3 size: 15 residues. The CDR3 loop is CASSSSGRASYGQYF. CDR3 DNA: TGTGCCAGCAGTTCATCCGGGAGGGCCTCCTACGGGCAGTACTTC.

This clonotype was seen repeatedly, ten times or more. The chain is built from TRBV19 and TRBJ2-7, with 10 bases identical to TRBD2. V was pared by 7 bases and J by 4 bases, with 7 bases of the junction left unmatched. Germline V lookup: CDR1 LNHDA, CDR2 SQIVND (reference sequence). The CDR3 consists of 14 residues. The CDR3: CASKPSGSFYEQYF. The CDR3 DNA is TGTGCCAGTAAGCCTAGCGGGAGTTTTTACGAGCAGTACTTC.

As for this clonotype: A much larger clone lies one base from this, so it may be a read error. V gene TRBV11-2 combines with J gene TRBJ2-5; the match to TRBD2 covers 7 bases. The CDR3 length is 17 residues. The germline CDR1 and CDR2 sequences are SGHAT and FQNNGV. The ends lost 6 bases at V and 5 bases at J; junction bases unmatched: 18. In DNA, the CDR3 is TGTGCCAGCAGGTCAATCAAAAGGGCACTAGCGTCCGAGACCCAGTACTTC. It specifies CASRSIKRALASETQYF.

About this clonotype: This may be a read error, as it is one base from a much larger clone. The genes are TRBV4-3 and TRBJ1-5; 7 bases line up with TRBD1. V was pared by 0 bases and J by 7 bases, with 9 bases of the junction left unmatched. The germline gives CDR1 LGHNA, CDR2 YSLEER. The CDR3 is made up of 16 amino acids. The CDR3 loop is CASSQDPRQGFQPQHF. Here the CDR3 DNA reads TGCGCCAGCAGCCAAGATCCAAGACAGGGATTCCAGCCCCAGCATTTT.

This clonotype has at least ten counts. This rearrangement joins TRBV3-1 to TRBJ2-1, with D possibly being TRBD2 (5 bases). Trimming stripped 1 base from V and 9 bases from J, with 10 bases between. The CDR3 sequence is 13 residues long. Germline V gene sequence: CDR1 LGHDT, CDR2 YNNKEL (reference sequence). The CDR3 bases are TGTGCCAGCAGCCAAGGAGGGTCGGGTGAGCAGTTCTTC. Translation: CASSQGGSGEQFF.

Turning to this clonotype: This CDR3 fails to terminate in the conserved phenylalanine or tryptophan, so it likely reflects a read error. The CDR3 DNA is TGTGCCAGCAGCGCCCACCGGACTAGCGGGAGGGCCGGCAAAAACATTCAGTACTCC. Encoded protein: CASSAHRTSGRAGKNIQYS. The chain is built from TRBV9 and TRBJ2-4, with 15 bases lining up with TRBD2. The junction had 10 bases not matched to a gene; V was cut back by 3 bases and J by 3 bases. The CDR3 consists of 19 residues. Germline V lookup: CDR1 SGDLS, CDR2 YYNGEE.

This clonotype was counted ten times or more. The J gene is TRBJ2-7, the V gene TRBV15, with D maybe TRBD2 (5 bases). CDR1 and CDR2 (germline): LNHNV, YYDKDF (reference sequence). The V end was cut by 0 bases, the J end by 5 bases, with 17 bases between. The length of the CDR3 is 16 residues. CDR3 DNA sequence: TGTGCCACCAGCAGAGATCTAGAGGGAGTCGTCGACGAGCAGTACTTC. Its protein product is CATSRDLEGVVDEQYF.

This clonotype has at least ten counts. The CDR3 DNA sequence: TGTGCCAGCAGCTTAATGTACACAGATACGCAGTATTTT. Protein: CASSLMYTDTQYF. The chain employs TRBV7-2 and TRBJ2-3, with D unresolved. The CDR3 runs 13 residues. The germline CDR1 and CDR2 sequences are SGHTA and FQGNSA. Trimming cost V 2 bases and J 2 bases, with 5 bases left between them.

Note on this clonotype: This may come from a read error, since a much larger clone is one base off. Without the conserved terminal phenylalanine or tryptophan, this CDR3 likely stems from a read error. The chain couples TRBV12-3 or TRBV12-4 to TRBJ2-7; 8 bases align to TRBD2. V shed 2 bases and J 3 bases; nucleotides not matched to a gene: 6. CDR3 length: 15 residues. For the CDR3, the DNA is TGTGCCAGCAGTTTAACCTCCGGGACTAGCTACGAGCAGTACCTC. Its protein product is CASSLTSGTSYEQYL.

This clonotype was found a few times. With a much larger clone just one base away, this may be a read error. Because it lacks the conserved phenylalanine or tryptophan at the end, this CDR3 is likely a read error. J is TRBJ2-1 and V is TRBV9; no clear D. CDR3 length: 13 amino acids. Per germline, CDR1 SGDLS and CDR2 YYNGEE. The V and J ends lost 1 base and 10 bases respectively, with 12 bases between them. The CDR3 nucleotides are TGTGCCAGCAGCGTAAGGATCGGGTCAGAGCAGTTCTCC. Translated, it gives CASSVRIGSEQFS.

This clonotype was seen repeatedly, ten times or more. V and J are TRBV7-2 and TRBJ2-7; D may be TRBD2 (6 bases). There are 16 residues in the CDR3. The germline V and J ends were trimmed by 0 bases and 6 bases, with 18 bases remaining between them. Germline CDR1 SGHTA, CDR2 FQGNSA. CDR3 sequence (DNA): TGTGCCAGCAGCTTAGCGCCCGGGCTAGCGAGTCCCGAGCAGTACTTC. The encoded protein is CASSLAPGLASPEQYF.

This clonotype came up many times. The CDR3 DNA reads as TGTGCCACCAGTGACAGGGACAGCTCCTACGAGCAGTACTTC. It specifies CATSDRDSSYEQYF. This sequence joins TRBV24-1 and TRBJ2-7, with TRBD1 matching over 7 bases. Germline lookup yields CDR1 KGHDR and CDR2 SFDVKD. The trim removed 4 bases at V and 0 bases at J, leaving 2 bases unmatched. The CDR3 contains 14 residues.

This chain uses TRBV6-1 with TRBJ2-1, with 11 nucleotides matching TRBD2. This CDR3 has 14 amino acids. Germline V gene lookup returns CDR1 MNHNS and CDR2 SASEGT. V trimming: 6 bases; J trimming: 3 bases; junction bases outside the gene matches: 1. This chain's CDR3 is CASRTSGNYNEQFF. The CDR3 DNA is TGTGCCAGCAGGACTAGCGGGAACTACAATGAGCAGTTCTTC.

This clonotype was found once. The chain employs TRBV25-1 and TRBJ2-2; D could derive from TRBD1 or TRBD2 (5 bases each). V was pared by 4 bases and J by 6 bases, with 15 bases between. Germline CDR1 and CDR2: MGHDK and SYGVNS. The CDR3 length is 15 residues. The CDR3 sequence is CASSARSSGPGELFF. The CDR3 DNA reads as TGTGCCAGCAGTGCTAGATCCTCGGGGCCCGGGGAGCTGTTTTTT.

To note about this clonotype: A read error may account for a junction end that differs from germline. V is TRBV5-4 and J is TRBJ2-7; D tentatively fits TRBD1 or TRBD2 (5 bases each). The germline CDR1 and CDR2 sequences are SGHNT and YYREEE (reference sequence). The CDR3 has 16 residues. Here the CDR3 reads CASSLLSSRENYGQYF. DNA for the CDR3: TGTGCCAGCAGCTTGTTGTCTAGCAGGGAGAACTACGGGCAGTACTTC.

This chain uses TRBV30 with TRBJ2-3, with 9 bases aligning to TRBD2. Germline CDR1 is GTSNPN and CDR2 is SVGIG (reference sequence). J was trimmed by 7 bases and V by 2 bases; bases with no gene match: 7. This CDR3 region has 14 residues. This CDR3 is CAWSPGGRGNTQYF. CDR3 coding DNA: TGTGCCTGGAGTCCTGGCGGGAGGGGAAATACGCAGTATTTT.

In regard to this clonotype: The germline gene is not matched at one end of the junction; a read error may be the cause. CDR3 sequence: CASSLFRQGALGEQYF. The CDR3 DNA reads as TGCGCCAGCAGTCTTTTTCGACAGGGGGCCCTGGGGGAGCAGTACTTC. The V and J genes are TRBV6-4 and TRBJ2-7; 10 nucleotides align to TRBD1. The CDR3 is 16 amino acids. The germline V gene encodes CDR1 MRHNA and CDR2 SNTAGT.

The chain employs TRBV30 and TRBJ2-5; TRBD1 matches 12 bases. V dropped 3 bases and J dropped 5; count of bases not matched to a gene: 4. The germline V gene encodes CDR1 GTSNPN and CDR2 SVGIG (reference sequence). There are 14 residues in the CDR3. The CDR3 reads CAWRGTGGAETQYF. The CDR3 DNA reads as TGTGCCTGGAGAGGGACAGGGGGCGCGGAGACCCAGTACTTC. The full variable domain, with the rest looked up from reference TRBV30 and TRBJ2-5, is SQTIHQWPATLVQPVGSPLSLECTVEGTSNPNLYWYRQAAGRGLQLLFYSVGIGQISSEVPQNLSASRPQDRQFILSSKKLLLSDSGFYLCAWRGTGGAETQYFGPGTRLLVL.

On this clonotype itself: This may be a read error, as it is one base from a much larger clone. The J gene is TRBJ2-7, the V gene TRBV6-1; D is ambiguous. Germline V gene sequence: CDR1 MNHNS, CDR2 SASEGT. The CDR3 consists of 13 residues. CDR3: CATARGTVYEQHF. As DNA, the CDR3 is TGTGCCACCGCTCGAGGTACGGTTTACGAGCAGCACTTC.

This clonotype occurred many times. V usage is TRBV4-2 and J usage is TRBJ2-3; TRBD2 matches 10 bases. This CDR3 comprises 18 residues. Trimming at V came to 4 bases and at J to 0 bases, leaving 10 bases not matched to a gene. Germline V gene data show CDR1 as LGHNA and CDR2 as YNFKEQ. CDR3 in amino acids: CASSLLGLAAPSTDTQYF. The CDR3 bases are TGTGCCAGCAGCCTCCTTGGACTAGCGGCCCCTAGCACAGATACGCAGTATTTT.